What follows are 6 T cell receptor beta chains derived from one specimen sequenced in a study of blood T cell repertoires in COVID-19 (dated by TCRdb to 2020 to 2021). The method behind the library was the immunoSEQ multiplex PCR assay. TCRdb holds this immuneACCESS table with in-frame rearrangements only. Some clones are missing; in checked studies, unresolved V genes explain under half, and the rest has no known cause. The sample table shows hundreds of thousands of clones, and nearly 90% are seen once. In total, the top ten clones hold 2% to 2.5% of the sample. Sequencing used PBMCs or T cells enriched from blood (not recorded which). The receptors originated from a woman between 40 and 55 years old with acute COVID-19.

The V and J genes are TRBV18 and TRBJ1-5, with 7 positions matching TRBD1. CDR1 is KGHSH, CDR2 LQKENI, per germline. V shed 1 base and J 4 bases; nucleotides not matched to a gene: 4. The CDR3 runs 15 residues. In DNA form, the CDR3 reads TGTGCCAGCTCACCACAGGGGGCCGGGAATCAGCCCCAGCATTTT. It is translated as CASSPQGAGNQPQHF.

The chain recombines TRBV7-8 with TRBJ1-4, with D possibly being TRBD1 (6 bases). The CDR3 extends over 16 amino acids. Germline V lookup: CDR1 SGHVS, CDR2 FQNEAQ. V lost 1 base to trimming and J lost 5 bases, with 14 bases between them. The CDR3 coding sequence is TGTGCCAGCAGCTTAGACGGGACAACTAAGAATGAAAAACTGTTTTTT. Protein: CASSLDGTTKNEKLFF.

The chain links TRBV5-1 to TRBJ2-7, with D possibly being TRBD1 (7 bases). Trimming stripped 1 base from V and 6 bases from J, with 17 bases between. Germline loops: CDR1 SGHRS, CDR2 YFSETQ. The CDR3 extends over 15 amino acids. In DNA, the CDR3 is TGCGCCAGCAGCTTGTACGCCAGGGGGGTACCCGAGCAGTACTTC. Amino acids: CASSLYARGVPEQYF.

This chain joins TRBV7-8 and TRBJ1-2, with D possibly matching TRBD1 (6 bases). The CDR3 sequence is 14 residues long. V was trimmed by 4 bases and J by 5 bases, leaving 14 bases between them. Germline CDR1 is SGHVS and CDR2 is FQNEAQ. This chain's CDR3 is CASSSDGGRYGYTF. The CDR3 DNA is TGTGCCAGCAGCTCCGACGGGGGGCGGTATGGCTACACCTTC.

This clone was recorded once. In nucleotides, the CDR3 is TGTGCCTGGAGTCGTAATCCCTACGAGCAGTACTTC. Protein sequence: CAWSRNPYEQYF. J is TRBJ2-7 and V is TRBV30; D is uncertain. The germline CDR1 and CDR2 sequences are GTSNPN and SVGIG (reference sequence). The CDR3 length is 12 residues. Trimming cost V 2 bases and J 2 bases, with 7 bases left between them.

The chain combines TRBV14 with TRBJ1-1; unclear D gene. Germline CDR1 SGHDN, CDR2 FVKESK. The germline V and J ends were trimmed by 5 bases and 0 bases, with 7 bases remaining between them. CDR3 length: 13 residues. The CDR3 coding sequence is TGTGCCAGCAGCGCATACATGAACACTGAAGCTTTCTTT. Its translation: CASSAYMNTEAFF.